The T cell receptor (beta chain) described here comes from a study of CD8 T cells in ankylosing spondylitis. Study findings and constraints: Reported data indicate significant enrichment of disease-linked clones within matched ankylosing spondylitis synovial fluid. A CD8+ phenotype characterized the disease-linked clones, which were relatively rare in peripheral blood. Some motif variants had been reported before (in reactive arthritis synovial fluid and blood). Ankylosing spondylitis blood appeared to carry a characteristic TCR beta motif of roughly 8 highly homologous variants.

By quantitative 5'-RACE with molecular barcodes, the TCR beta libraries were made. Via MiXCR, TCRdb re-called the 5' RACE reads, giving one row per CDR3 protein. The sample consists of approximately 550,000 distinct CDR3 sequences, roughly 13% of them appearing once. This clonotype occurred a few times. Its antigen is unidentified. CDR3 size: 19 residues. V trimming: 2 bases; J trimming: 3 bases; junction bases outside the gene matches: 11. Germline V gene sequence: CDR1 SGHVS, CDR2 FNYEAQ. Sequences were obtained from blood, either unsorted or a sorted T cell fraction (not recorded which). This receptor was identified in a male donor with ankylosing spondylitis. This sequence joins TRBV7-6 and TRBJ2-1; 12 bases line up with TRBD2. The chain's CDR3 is CASSLRRASGRGDYNEQFF. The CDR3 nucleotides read TGTGCCAGCAGCTTAAGACGGGCTAGCGGGAGGGGAGACTACAATGAGCAGTTCTTC.